This is a list of T cell receptor beta chains from one sample in a study of cytomegalovirus exposure and HLA in healthy donors. Sequencing used immunoSEQ multiplex PCR; TCRdb keeps in-frame clones, though not all of them. The table records hundreds of thousands of clones, 70% to 90% of them present only once. Input material: PBMCs. The receptors were gathered from a woman aged 18 to 35 in good health and CMV-seronegative. Both conserved end residues are part of each CDR3. The D gene is left open where the match is weak. Rows give clone size only sometimes, using once, few, many, or a class for an expanded clone.

v_call,j_call,d_call,clone_size,cdr3_nt,cdr3_aa
TRBV9,TRBJ1-2,NA,once,TGTGCCAGCAGCGTAGACAGGACTGGCTACACCTTC,CASSVDRTGYTF
TRBV11-2,TRBJ2-7,NA,once,TGTGCCAGCAGCTTACGGACAGTGCCTCCGTACGAGCAGTACTTC,CASSLRTVPPYEQYF
TRBV5-6,TRBJ1-6,NA,NA,TGTGCCAGCAGGTCTCTTCAGGGCGCACCCCTCCACTTT,CASRSLQGAPLHF
TRBV6-1,TRBJ1-4,TRBD1,NA,TGTGCCAGCACCGAGGCAAGGGGGCGAGAAAAACTGTTTTTT,CASTEARGREKLFF
TRBV19,TRBJ2-2,NA,NA,TGTGCCAGTAGTCCCCACAGGGGAGGAAACACCGGGGAGCTGTTTTTT,CASSPHRGGNTGELFF
TRBV2,TRBJ2-1,NA,NA,TGTGCCAGCCTCCTCTCCTACAATGAGCAGTTCTTC,CASLLSYNEQFF
TRBV27,TRBJ1-2,NA,NA,TGTGCCAGCAGTCTTGGGCATTCCGGTGGCTACACCTTC,CASSLGHSGGYTF
TRBV27,TRBJ1-5,NA,NA,TGTGCCAGCAGTGTCAGGGGTTTGGGCAATCAGCCCCAGCATTTT,CASSVRGLGNQPQHF
TRBV28,TRBJ1-5,TRBD1,NA,TGTGCCACCGAGGGGGACAGGGGGACGAGCAATCAGCCCCAGCATTTT,CATEGDRGTSNQPQHF
TRBV7-8,TRBJ1-2,NA,NA,TGTGCCAGCAGCCGAATTCCAAAGGCCGGGGACTATGGCTACACCTTC,CASSRIPKAGDYGYTF
TRBV6-5,TRBJ2-7,NA,NA,TGTGCCAGCAGGAGGAGGACTCCAATAACCTACGAGCAGTACTTC,CASRRRTPITYEQYF
TRBV5-1,TRBJ1-1,NA,NA,TGCGCCAGCAGGCGTACAGTGGAGGGAACTGAAGCTTTCTTT,CASRRTVEGTEAFF
TRBV27,TRBJ2-7,TRBD1,NA,TGTGCCAGCACTCCGGGACAGGGCTACGAGCAGTACTTC,CASTPGQGYEQYF
TRBV6-1,TRBJ2-5,NA,NA,TGTGCCAGCAGTGAAGCGCGGCGGGGAGGAGAGACCCAGTACTTC,CASSEARRGGETQYF
TRBV10-2,TRBJ1-5,NA,NA,TGCGCCAGCAGTGATGGACAGTACAATCAGCCCCAGCATTTT,CASSDGQYNQPQHF
TRBV29-1,TRBJ2-7,NA,few,TGCAGCGTGGGGGACATCTACGAGCAGTACTTC,CSVGDIYEQYF
TRBV5-1,TRBJ1-2,NA,NA,TGCGCCAGCAGCGTACAGGGTGGAGAGGGTGGCTACACCTTC,CASSVQGGEGGYTF
TRBV2,TRBJ1-1,TRBD1,NA,TGTGCCAGCAGTGGACAGGGTACGTACACTGAAGCTTTCTTT,CASSGQGTYTEAFF
TRBV19,TRBJ2-7,TRBD1,NA,TGTGCCAGTAGCCCCCGAACAGGGGGCTCCTACGAGCAGTACTTC,CASSPRTGGSYEQYF
TRBV30,TRBJ2-7,NA,few,TGTGCCTGGAGTGTTTACGAGGAGCAGTACTTC,CAWSVYEEQYF
TRBV6-4,TRBJ2-1,TRBD2,NA,TGTGCCAGCAGTGACTTCCAATCTAGCGGTGAGCAGTTCTTC,CASSDFQSSGEQFF
TRBV12-5,TRBJ1-1,TRBD1,few,TGTGCTAGTGGCACCTCGACAGGGGGCCACACTGAAGCTTTCTTT,CASGTSTGGHTEAFF
TRBV6-5,TRBJ2-7,TRBD2,NA,TGTGCCAGCAGGGGCTTAGCGGGGGACTCCTACGAGCAGTACTTC,CASRGLAGDSYEQYF
TRBV5-6,TRBJ1-4,TRBD1,NA,TGTGCCAGCAGCCCATTCAGGGGGCGGAGTGAAAAACTGTTTTTT,CASSPFRGRSEKLFF
TRBV9,TRBJ2-7,TRBD1,NA,TGTGCCAGCAGCTCACAGGGGACCAGCTCCTACGAGCAGTACTTC,CASSSQGTSSYEQYF
TRBV2,TRBJ2-5,TRBD2,NA,TGTGCCAGCAGGTCGACTAGCGGGCAAGAGACCCAGTACTTC,CASRSTSGQETQYF
TRBV4-1,TRBJ2-3,TRBD1,NA,TGCGCCAGCAGCCAACCTACCAGGGGGCGCAGGGAAAAGGATACGCAGTATTTT,CASSQPTRGRREKDTQYF
TRBV30,TRBJ2-5,NA,NA,TGTGCCTGGAGTGTGGCCAGTATTGGGACCCAGTACTTC,CAWSVASIGTQYF
TRBV6-5,TRBJ1-1,NA,once,TGTGCCAGCAGTTACGGATCTCGGGGGGCCGAAGCTTTCTTT,CASSYGSRGAEAFF
TRBV10-1,TRBJ2-2,NA,NA,TGCGCCAGCTCCCTTTCTGTGAACACCGGGGAGCTGTTTTTT,CASSLSVNTGELFF
TRBV28,TRBJ2-7,TRBD2,NA,TGTGCCAGCAGTTGGGGTACTAGCGGGAGCTCCTACGAGCAGTACTTC,CASSWGTSGSSYEQYF
TRBV15,TRBJ1-1,TRBD1,NA,TGTGCCACCAGCAGAGATAGGGGGCAGGGACCTTTCTTT,CATSRDRGQGPFF
TRBV19,TRBJ2-2,NA,NA,TGTGCCAGTAGTATACGCGCCCAGGGGATCGCCGGGGAGCTGTTTTTT,CASSIRAQGIAGELFF
TRBV27,TRBJ1-1,NA,NA,TGTGCCAGCAGTCCAGGGATCGGCGGCACTGAAGCTTTCTTT,CASSPGIGGTEAFF
TRBV7-6,TRBJ2-5,NA,NA,TGTGCCAGCAGCCACTCGGGGGAGACCCAGTACTTC,CASSHSGETQYF
TRBV27,TRBJ2-7,NA,NA,TGTGCCAGCAGTTTTGGTACGGGCGAGCAGTACTTC,CASSFGTGEQYF
TRBV11-1,TRBJ2-1,TRBD2,NA,TGTGCCAGCAGCTCCTTACAGCGGGGGACTTCTAACAATGAGCAGTTCTTC,CASSSLQRGTSNNEQFF
TRBV5-4,TRBJ2-2,TRBD1,NA,TGTGCCAGCAGCTTCATATTGACAGGGACCACCGGGGAGCTGTTTTTT,CASSFILTGTTGELFF
TRBV18,TRBJ2-2,NA,NA,TGTGCCAGCTCACCGAGAGGCGGGGAGCTGTTTTTT,CASSPRGGELFF
TRBV30,TRBJ1-4,TRBD1,NA,TGTGCCTGGAAGAGGGACAGCCATGAAAAACTGTTTTTT,CAWKRDSHEKLFF
TRBV19,TRBJ1-5,TRBD1,NA,TGTGCCAGTAGTATAGATCAGGGGGGGCCCCAGCATTTT,CASSIDQGGPQHF
TRBV28,TRBJ2-1,TRBD2,NA,TGTGCCAGCAGTCTAACTAGCGGGGGGTACAATGAGCAGTTCTTC,CASSLTSGGYNEQFF
TRBV18,TRBJ2-7,NA,NA,TGTGCCAGCTCCGATCCCCCAGATAGCGCCGAGCAGTACTTC,CASSDPPDSAEQYF
TRBV9,TRBJ2-1,NA,once,TGTGCCAGCAGCGTAGAGGACTACCGGGGAAATGAGCAGTTCTTC,CASSVEDYRGNEQFF
TRBV2,TRBJ1-1,NA,NA,TGTGCCAGCAGTGAAGGGTTCATTTTAGAGGTCTCGAACACTGAAGCTTTCTTT,CASSEGFILEVSNTEAFF
TRBV7-9,TRBJ1-2,NA,NA,TGTGCCAGCAGCCGAGAGAACTATGGCTACACCTTC,CASSRENYGYTF
TRBV5-4,TRBJ1-2,NA,NA,TGTGCCAGCAGCTTGGGCTCGCGTAATGGCTACACCTTC,CASSLGSRNGYTF
TRBV28,TRBJ2-5,TRBD2,NA,TGTGCCAGCAGTTTATTGACTAGCGGGGCGACGAGGGAGACCCAGTACTTC,CASSLLTSGATRETQYF
TRBV11-2,TRBJ2-7,TRBD2,few,TGTGCCAGCAGCTTAGGGCTAGCGGGAGGAACCTACGAGCAGTACTTC,CASSLGLAGGTYEQYF
TRBV29-1,TRBJ2-1,TRBD2,NA,TGCAGCATGCGCGAGGCGGGAGTGGCGGGTGAGCAGTTCTTC,CSMREAGVAGEQFF
TRBV5-1,TRBJ2-1,NA,NA,TGCGCCAGCCACCGAGACTCGACCGTCACTAACAATGAGCAGTTCTTC,CASHRDSTVTNNEQFF
TRBV7-6,TRBJ1-3,NA,NA,TGTGCCAGCAGCTCGAGACAGTCTGGAAACACCATATATTTT,CASSSRQSGNTIYF
TRBV2,TRBJ2-5,TRBD2,once,TGTGCCAGCAGTGTGGGACTAGCGATCCCCGAAGGGGAGACCCAGTACTTC,CASSVGLAIPEGETQYF
TRBV5-6,TRBJ2-5,TRBD2,NA,TGTGCCAGCAGCTTTCGAGCTAGCGGAGAAAAGGAGGGCCAAGAGACCCAGTACTTC,CASSFRASGEKEGQETQYF
TRBV5-4,TRBJ2-3,TRBD1,NA,TGTGCCAGCAGTTGGGACAGGGGAGATACGCAGTATTTT,CASSWDRGDTQYF